The 19 T cell receptor beta chains below all came from one sample that was sequenced in a study of cytomegalovirus exposure and HLA in healthy donors. In the PCR, 60 Vbeta and 13 Jbeta primers were used. Clones were sequenced by immunoSEQ multiplex PCR, and TCRdb holds only the in-frame ones, with some missing. Recorded for this sample: fewer than 150,000 clones. Sequencing used PBMCs. The receptors here all came from an older woman in good health and CMV-seronegative.

The V and J genes are TRBV6-5 and TRBJ1-5; TRBD1 matches 7 bases. CDR3 length equals 14 residues. Trimming removed 6 bases from V and 7 bases from J; junction bases left unmatched: 9. CDR1 is MNHEY and CDR2 is SVGAGI in the germline V gene. CDR3 protein: CASSSTGERQPQHF. CDR3 in DNA: TGTGCCAGCAGCTCAACAGGGGAGCGGCAGCCCCAGCATTTT.

The rearrangement joins TRBV4-1 to TRBJ2-2; weak D call: TRBD2 (6 bases). The CDR3 is 17 residues long. V was pared by 1 base and J by 4 bases, with 16 bases between. Per germline, CDR1 MGHRA and CDR2 YSYEKL. CDR3 in DNA: TGCGCCAGCAGCCAAGGTAATAGGGGAGGAAGCACCGGGGAGCTGTTTTTT. Its protein product is CASSQGNRGGSTGELFF.

The chain is built from TRBV27 and TRBJ2-1; 7 nucleotides align to TRBD1. Per the germline V gene, CDR1 is MNHEY and CDR2 is SMNVEV (reference sequence). This CDR3 is built from 16 residues. With V trimmed by 4 bases and J by 6 bases, 12 bases remained unmatched. Here the CDR3 reads CASSSLAGGESNEQFF. CDR3 coding DNA: TGTGCCAGCAGTTCCCTGGCAGGGGGAGAGTCCAATGAGCAGTTCTTC.

The CDR3 is CASSQVGGSGAGELFF. The CDR3 DNA follows: TGCGCCAGCAGCCAAGTTGGCGGGAGTGGCGCCGGGGAGCTGTTTTTT. This chain links TRBV4-1 with TRBJ2-2; 7 positions match TRBD2. This CDR3 is 16 amino acids long. The trim removed 1 base at V and 6 bases at J, leaving 8 bases unmatched. Germline loops: CDR1 MGHRA, CDR2 YSYEKL.

This chain links TRBV5-1 with TRBJ2-5; the D is unclear. The V gene lost 0 bases and the J gene lost 2 bases, with 8 bases spanning the gap. The length of the CDR3 is 14 residues. From germline, CDR1 is SGHRS and CDR2 YFSETQ. The chain's CDR3 is CASSLAQLQETQYF. The CDR3 region has the DNA TGCGCCAGCAGCTTGGCCCAGTTACAAGAGACCCAGTACTTC. Together with reference TRBV5-1 and TRBJ2-5, the CDR3 gives the full variable domain: KAGVTQTPRYLIKTRGQQVTLSCSPISGHRSVSWYQQTPGQGLQFLFEYFSETQRNKGNFPGRFSGRQFSNSRSEMNVSTLELGDSALYLCASSLAQLQETQYFGPGTRLLVL.

The chain links TRBV18 to TRBJ2-7; 7 positions agree with TRBD2. J lost 1 base, V lost 3 bases, and 6 bases had no gene match. Germline assignment: CDR1 KGHSH and CDR2 LQKENI. This CDR3 region has 15 residues. This chain's CDR3 is CASSPRQRGSYEQYF. The CDR3 bases are TGTGCCAGCTCACCGAGACAGCGGGGTTCCTACGAGCAGTACTTC. Full variable domain (missing parts from reference TRBV18 and TRBJ2-7): NAGVMQNPRHLVRRRGQEARLRCSPMKGHSHVYWYRQLPEEGLKFMVYLQKENIIDESGMPKERFSAEFPKEGPSILRIQQVVRGDSAAYFCASSPRQRGSYEQYFGPGTRLTVT.

Concerning this clone itself: An end of the junction differs from the germline gene, which may be a read error. The chain uses TRBV13 and TRBJ2-1, with D perhaps matching TRBD1 (5 bases). The length of the CDR3 is 14 residues. Germline V gene sequence: CDR1 PRHDT, CDR2 FYEKMQ (reference sequence). CDR3 bases: TGTGCCAGCAGTTTAGGGGCAACATACAATGAGCAGTTCTTC. It specifies CASSLGATYNEQFF.

The rearrangement joins TRBV9 to TRBJ1-2, with TRBD1 matching 7 bases. The germline V gene has CDR1 SGDLS and CDR2 YYNGEE. The trim removed 0 bases at V and 9 bases at J, leaving 5 bases unmatched. CDR3 length equals 13 residues. CDR3 in DNA: TGTGCCAGCAGCGTAGGCCCGACAGGGAGCTACACCTTC. It yields the protein CASSVGPTGSYTF.

The chain combines TRBV12-5 with TRBJ2-7; 8 bases are shared with TRBD2. Germline trimming cut 5 bases from V and 3 bases from J; bases unmatched to any gene: 6. Germline V gene data show CDR1 as LGHNT and CDR2 as FRNRAP. The CDR3 length is 14 residues. The CDR3 protein is CASGPRGGDYEQYF. The CDR3 coding sequence is TGTGCTAGTGGTCCACGGGGGGGGGACTACGAGCAGTACTTC. Together with reference TRBV12-5 and TRBJ2-7, the CDR3 gives the full variable domain: DARVTQTPRHKVTEMGQEVTMRCQPILGHNTVFWYRQTMMQGLELLAYFRNRAPLDDSGMPKDRFSAEMPDATLATLKIQPSEPRDSAVYFCASGPRGGDYEQYFGPGTRLTVT.

V gene TRBV19 combines with J gene TRBJ2-1, with TRBD1 matching over 8 bases. This CDR3 is built from 14 residues. Germline CDR1 and CDR2: LNHDA and SQIVND (reference sequence). After removal of 3 bases from V and 5 bases from J, the junction contained 3 bases not matched to a gene. The CDR3 here is CASSIRTGHNEQFF. The DNA for the CDR3 is TGTGCCAGTAGTATTAGGACAGGGCACAATGAGCAGTTCTTC.

J is TRBJ1-2 and V is TRBV15, with 7 bases aligning to TRBD1. The trim removed 0 bases at V and 7 bases at J, leaving 8 bases unmatched. Germline V gene data show CDR1 as LNHNV and CDR2 as YYDKDF (reference sequence). This CDR3 spans 15 amino acids. The CDR3 region has the DNA TGTGCCACCAGCAGAGAGAGTGCGGACAGGACTGGCTACACCTTC. Protein sequence: CATSRESADRTGYTF.

The rearrangement links TRBV4-1 to TRBJ1-6; tentatively, D is TRBD1 (6 bases). Trimming removed 4 bases from V and 0 bases from J, with 16 bases in between. The CDR3 length is 18 residues. Looked up from germline, CDR1 is MGHRA and CDR2 is YSYEKL. The CDR3 is CASSRPGQGSSYNSPLHF. The CDR3, as DNA: TGCGCCAGCAGCCGACCGGGTCAGGGGAGCTCCTATAATTCACCCCTCCACTTT.

The CDR3 nucleotides are TGTGCCAGCAGTCCCCGGAGGGCCGCTTACAATGAGCAGTTCTTC. Protein product: CASSPRRAAYNEQFF. The chain links TRBV27 to TRBJ2-1, with a tentative D call TRBD2 (6 bases). The CDR3 covers 15 residues. Germline V gene lookup returns CDR1 MNHEY and CDR2 SMNVEV (reference sequence). V lost 5 bases to trimming and J lost 4 bases, with 15 bases between them.

The rearrangement uses TRBV9 and TRBJ1-5; D might be TRBD1 (6 bases). The V end lost 4 bases, the J end lost 0 bases, and 11 bases lay between the germline ends. CDR1 SGDLS and CDR2 YYNGEE come from the germline V gene. This CDR3 spans 15 amino acids. For the CDR3, the DNA is TGTGCCAGCAGCCCGGACAGCCATAGCAATCAGCCCCAGCATTTT. Its translation: CASSPDSHSNQPQHF.

The V and J genes are TRBV11-1 and TRBJ1-2; no clear D gene. V was cut by 5 bases and J by 3 bases, with 10 bases left in between. The V gene's germline CDR1 is SGHAT and CDR2 FQDESV (reference sequence). CDR3 size: 13 residues. CDR3 sequence (DNA): TGTGCCAGCAGCCCCGGGGAGCACTATGGCTACACCTTC. Amino acid sequence: CASSPGEHYGYTF. The variable domain in full, completed from reference TRBV11-1 and TRBJ1-2, reads EAEVAQSPRYKITEKSQAVAFWCDPISGHATLYWYRQILGQGPELLVQFQDESVVDDSQLPKDRFSAERLKGVDSTLKIQPAELGDSAMYLCASSPGEHYGYTFGSGTRLTVV.

The gene calls are TRBV9 and TRBJ1-4; D possibly corresponds to TRBD1 (5 bases). V lost 4 bases to trimming and J lost 5 bases, with 21 bases between them. The CDR3 is made up of 17 amino acids. CDR1 and CDR2 from the germline V gene are SGDLS and YYNGEE. This CDR3 is CASSSSPGGTSNEKLFF. The CDR3 DNA sequence: TGTGCCAGCAGCTCCTCCCCCGGGGGTACCTCAAATGAAAAACTGTTTTTT.

The chain has TRBV10-3 and TRBJ1-1; no clear D. V was cut by 5 bases and J by 1 base, with 5 bases left in between. The CDR3 runs 12 residues. In germline, CDR1 is ENHRY, CDR2 SYGVKD. The CDR3 DNA follows: TGTGCCATCAGTCCAGGGAACACTGAAGCTTTCTTT. Translated, it gives CAISPGNTEAFF.

This CDR3 is CASSSGQGFPEQFF. DNA for the CDR3: TGTGCCAGCAGCTCAGGACAGGGGTTCCCTGAGCAGTTCTTC. This chain connects TRBV7-2 to TRBJ2-1; 9 nucleotides agree with TRBD1. V was clipped by 4 bases and J by 9 bases; unmatched bases: 7. The CDR3 is 14 residues long. Germline assignment: CDR1 SGHTA and CDR2 FQGNSA.

The gene calls are TRBV28 and TRBJ2-7; TRBD2 aligns across 16 bases. This CDR3 region has 19 residues. With V trimmed by 4 bases and J by 1 base, 10 bases remained unmatched. Germline loops: CDR1 MDHEN, CDR2 SYDVKM. Here the CDR3 DNA reads TGTGCCAGCAGTTATCCCGGGACTAGCGGGGGGGCGTTGTCCTACGAGCAGTACTTC. This encodes CASSYPGTSGGALSYEQYF.